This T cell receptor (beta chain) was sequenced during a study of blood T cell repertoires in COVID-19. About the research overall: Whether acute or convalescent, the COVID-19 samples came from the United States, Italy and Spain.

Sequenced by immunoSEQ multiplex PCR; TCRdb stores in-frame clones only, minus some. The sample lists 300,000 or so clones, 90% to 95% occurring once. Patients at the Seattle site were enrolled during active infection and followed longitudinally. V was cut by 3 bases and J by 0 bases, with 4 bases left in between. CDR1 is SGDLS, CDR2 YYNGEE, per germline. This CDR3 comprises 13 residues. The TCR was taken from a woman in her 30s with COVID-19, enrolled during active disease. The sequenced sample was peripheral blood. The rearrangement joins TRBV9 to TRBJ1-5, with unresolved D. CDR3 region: CASSADSNQPQHF. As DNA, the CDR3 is TGTGCCAGCAGCGCAGATAGCAATCAGCCCCAGCATTTT.